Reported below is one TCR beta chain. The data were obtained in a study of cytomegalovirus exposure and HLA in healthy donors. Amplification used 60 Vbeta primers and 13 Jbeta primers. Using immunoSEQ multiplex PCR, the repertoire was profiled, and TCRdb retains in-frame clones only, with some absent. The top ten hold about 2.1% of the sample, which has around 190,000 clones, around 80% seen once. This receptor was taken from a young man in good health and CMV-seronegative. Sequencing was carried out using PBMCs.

In nucleotides, the CDR3 is TGTGCCAGCAGTTGGGGGCCGAACACTGAAGCTTTCTTT. This gives the protein CASSWGPNTEAFF. The V call is TRBV6-5, the J call TRBJ1-1; TRBD1 might be the D (6 bases). The CDR3 is 13 residues long. CDR1 is MNHEY, CDR2 SVGAGI, per germline. Between the trimmed V and J ends, which lost 4 bases and 1 base, there was a span of 7 bases.